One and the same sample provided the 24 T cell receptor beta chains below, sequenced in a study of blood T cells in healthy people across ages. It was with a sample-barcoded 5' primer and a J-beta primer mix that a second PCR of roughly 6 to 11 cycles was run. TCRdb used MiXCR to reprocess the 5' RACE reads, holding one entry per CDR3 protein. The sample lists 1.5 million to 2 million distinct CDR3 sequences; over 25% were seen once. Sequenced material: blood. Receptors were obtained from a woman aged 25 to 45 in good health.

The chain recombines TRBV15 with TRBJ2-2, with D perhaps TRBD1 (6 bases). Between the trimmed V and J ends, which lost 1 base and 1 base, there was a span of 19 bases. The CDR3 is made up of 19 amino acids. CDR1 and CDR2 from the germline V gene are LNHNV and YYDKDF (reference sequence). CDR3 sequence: CATSRVIGRGKRNTGELFF. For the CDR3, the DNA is TGTGCCACCAGCAGAGTAATTGGAAGGGGGAAGAGGAACACCGGGGAGCTGTTTTTT.

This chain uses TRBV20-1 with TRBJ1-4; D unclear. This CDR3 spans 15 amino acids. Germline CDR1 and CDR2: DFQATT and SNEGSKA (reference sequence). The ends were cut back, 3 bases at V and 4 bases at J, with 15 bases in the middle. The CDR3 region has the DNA TGCAGTGCTAGTCCGCGGCTAGAGGTTAATGAAAAACTGTTTTTT. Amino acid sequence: CSASPRLEVNEKLFF.

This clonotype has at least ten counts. The CDR3 loop reads CASGGNQETQYF. CDR3 DNA sequence: TGTGCCAGCGGAGGTAACCAAGAGACCCAGTACTTC. The chain carries TRBV10-3 and TRBJ2-5; TRBD2 is a possible D gene (5 bases). CDR1 ENHRY and CDR2 SYGVKD come from the germline V gene. V was cut by 10 bases and J by 0 bases, with 9 bases left in between. There are 12 residues in the CDR3.

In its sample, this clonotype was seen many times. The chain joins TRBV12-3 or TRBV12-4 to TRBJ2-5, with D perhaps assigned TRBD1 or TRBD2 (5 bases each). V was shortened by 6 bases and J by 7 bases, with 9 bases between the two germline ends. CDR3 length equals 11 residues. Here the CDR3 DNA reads TGTGCCAGCAGGGGGGTTGGGACCCAGTACTTC. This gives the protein CASRGVGTQYF.

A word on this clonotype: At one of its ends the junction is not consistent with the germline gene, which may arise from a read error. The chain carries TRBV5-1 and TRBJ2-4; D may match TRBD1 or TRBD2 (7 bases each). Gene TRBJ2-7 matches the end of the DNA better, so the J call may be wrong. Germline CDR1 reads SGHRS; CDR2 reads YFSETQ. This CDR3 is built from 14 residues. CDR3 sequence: CANSLDPGGDEQYF. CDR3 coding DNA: TGCGCCAACAGCTTGGATCCAGGGGGGGACGAGCAGTACTTC.

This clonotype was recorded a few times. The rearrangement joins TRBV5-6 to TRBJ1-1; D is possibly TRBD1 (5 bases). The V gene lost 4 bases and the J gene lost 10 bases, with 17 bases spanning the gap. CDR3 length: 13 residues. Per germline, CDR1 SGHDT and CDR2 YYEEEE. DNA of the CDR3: TGTGCCAGCAGCCGGGGTGGGGCTCTGGGAGCTTTCTTT. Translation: CASSRGGALGAFF.

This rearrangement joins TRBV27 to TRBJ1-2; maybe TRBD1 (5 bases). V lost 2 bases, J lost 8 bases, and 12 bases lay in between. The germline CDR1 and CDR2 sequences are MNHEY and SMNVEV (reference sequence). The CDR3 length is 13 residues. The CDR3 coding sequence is TGTGCCAGCAGTTTAGCAGGGAGCGGAGGCTACACCTTC. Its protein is CASSLAGSGGYTF.

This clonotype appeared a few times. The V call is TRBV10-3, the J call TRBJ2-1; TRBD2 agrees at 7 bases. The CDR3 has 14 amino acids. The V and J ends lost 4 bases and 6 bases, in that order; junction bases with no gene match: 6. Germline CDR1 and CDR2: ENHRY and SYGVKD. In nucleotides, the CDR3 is TGTGCCATCAGTGGGCGGGAGCACCGCAATGAGCAGTTCTTC. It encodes CAISGREHRNEQFF.

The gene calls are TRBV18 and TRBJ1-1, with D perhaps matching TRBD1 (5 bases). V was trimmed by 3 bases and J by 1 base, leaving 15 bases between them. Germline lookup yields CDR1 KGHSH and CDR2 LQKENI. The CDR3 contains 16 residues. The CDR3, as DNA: TGTGCCAGCTCACCCCGGGGGGTGGGACCGAACACTGAAGCTTTCTTT. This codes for CASSPRGVGPNTEAFF.

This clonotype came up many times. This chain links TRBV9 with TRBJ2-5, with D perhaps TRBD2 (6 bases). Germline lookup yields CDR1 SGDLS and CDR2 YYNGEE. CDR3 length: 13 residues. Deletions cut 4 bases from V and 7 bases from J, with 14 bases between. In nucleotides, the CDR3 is TGTGCCAGCAGCTCGGGACTTCCAGGGACCCAGTACTTC. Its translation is CASSSGLPGTQYF.

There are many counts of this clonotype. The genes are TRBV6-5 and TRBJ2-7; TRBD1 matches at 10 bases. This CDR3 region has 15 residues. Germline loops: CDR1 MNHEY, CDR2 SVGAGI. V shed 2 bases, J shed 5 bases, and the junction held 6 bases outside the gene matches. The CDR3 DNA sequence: TGTGCCAGCAGTTACCGGGGGACAGGGGTCCACGAGCAGTACTTC. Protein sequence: CASSYRGTGVHEQYF.

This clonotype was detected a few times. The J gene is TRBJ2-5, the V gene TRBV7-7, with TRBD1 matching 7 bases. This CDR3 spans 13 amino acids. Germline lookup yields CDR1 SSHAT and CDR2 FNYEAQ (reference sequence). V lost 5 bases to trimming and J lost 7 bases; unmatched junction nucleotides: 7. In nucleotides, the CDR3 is TGTGCCAGCAGCGACGGACAGGCGCGGACCCAGTACTTC. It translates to CASSDGQARTQYF.

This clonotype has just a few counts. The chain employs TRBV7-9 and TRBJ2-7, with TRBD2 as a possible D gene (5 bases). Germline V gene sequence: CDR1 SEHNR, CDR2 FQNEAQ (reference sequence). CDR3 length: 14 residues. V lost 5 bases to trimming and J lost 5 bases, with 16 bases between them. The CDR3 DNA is TGTGCCAGCAGCCCCCCGGGAACCAAGGACGAGCAGTACTTC. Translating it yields CASSPPGTKDEQYF.

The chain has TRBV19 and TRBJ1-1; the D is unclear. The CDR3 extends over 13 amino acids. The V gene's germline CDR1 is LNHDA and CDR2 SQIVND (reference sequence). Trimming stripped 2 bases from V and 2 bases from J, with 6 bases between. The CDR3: CASSISANTEAFF. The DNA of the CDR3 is TGTGCCAGTAGTATATCGGCAAACACTGAAGCTTTCTTT. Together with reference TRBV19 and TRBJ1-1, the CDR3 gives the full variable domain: DGGITQSPKYLFRKEGQNVTLSCEQNLNHDAMYWYRQDPGQGLRLIYYSQIVNDFQKGDIAEGYSVSREKKESFPLTVTSAQKNPTAFYLCASSISANTEAFFGQGTRLTVV.

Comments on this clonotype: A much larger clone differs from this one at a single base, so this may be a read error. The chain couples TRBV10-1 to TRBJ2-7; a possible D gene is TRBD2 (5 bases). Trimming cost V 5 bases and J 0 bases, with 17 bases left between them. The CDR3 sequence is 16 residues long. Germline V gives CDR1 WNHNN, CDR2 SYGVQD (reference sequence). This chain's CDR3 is CASSPSLATPSYEQYF. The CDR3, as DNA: TGCGCCAGCAGTCCTTCTTTAGCGACTCCCTCCTACGAGCAGTACTTC.

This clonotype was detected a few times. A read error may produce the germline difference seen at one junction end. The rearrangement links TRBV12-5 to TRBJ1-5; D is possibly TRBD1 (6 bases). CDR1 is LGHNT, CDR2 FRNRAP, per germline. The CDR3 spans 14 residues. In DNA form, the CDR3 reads TGTGCTGGTGGTAGGGGGGAGAGCAATCAGCCCCAGCATTTT. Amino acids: CAGGRGESNQPQHF.

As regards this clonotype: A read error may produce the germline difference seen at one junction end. This CDR3 is CASSTIQGAGDTRYF. CDR3 coding DNA: TGTGCCAGCTCAACGATACAGGGGGCTGGGGATACGCGGTATTTT. The chain recombines TRBV18 with TRBJ2-3, with 9 bases aligning to TRBD1. CDR3 length equals 15 residues. From germline, CDR1 is KGHSH and CDR2 LQKENI.

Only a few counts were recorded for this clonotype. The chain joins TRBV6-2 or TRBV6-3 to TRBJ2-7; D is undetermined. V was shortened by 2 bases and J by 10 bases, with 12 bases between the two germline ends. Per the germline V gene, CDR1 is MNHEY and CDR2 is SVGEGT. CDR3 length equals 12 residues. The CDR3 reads CASSYRSVIQYF. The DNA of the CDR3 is TGTGCCAGCAGTTACAGGAGCGTCATCCAGTACTTC.

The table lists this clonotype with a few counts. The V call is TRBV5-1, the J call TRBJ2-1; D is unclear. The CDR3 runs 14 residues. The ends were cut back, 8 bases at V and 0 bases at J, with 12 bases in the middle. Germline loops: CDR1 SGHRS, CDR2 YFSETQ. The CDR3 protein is CASRQESSYNEQFF. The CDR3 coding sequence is TGCGCCAGTAGGCAGGAGAGCTCCTACAATGAGCAGTTCTTC.

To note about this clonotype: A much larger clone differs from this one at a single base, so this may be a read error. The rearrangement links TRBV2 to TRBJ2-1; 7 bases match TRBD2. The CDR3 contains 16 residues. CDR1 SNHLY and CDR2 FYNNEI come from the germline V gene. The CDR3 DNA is TGTGCCAGCAGTGAAGGGGGGGACTATTCTTACAATGACCAGTTCTTC. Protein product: CASSEGGDYSYNDQFF.

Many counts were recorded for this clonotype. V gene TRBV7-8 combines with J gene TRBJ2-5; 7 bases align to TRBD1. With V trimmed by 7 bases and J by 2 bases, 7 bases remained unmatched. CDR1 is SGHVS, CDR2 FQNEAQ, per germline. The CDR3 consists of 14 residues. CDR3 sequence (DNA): TGTGCCAGCAACTCCGGCAGGGGGCAAGAGACCCAGTACTTC. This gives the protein CASNSGRGQETQYF.

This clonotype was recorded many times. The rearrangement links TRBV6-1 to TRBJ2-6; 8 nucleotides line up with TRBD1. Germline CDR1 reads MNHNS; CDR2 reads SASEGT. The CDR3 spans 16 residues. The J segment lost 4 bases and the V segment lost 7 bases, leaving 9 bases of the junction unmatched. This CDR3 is CASTRDRPPGANVLTF. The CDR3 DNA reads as TGTGCCAGCACCCGGGACAGGCCGCCCGGGGCCAACGTCCTGACTTTC.

The CDR3: CSVASLNRGAGELFF. CDR3 DNA: TGCAGCGTTGCCTCGCTTAACAGGGGGGCCGGGGAGCTGTTTTTT. The rearrangement links TRBV29-1 to TRBJ2-2; 8 bases map to TRBD1. The trim removed 4 bases at V and 6 bases at J, leaving 10 bases unmatched. This CDR3 comprises 15 residues. The germline gives CDR1 SQVTM, CDR2 ANQGSEA.

The CDR3 spells CASSRQGQDYGQYF. The CDR3, as DNA: TGTGCCAGCAGCCGCCAGGGACAGGACTACGGGCAGTACTTC. The V gene is TRBV9, the J gene TRBJ2-5; 8 positions agree with TRBD1. This CDR3 spans 14 amino acids. V trimming: 4 bases; J trimming: 11 bases; junction bases outside the gene matches: 13. Germline CDR1 is SGDLS and CDR2 is YYNGEE. Looking up the rest from reference TRBV9 and TRBJ2-5 gives the full variable domain: DSGVTQTPKHLITATGQRVTLRCSPRSGDLSVYWYQQSLDQGLQFLIQYYNGEERAKGNILERFSAQQFPDLHSELNLSSLELGDSALYFCASSRQGQDYGQYFGPGTRLLVL.